The 6 T cell receptor beta chains in this list originate from one sample, sequenced in a study of blood T cell repertoires in COVID-19 (TCRdb year 2020). Libraries came from the immunoSEQ multiplex PCR assay. Not all clones reach the TCRdb copy of this immuneACCESS table, which keeps in-frame sequences only. Checked studies attribute under half of the gap to unresolved V genes and leave the rest unexplained. The sample table records 310,000 or so clones; around 86% of these occur just once. Jointly, the top ten make up 1% of the sample. The sample was peripheral blood. These receptors were taken from a middle-aged man with active or convalescent COVID-19.

V and J are TRBV11-3 and TRBJ2-1; 9 bases map to TRBD1. Trimming took 5 bases from V and 9 from J; bases not matched to a gene: 5. This CDR3 is built from 13 residues. The germline gives CDR1 SGHNT, CDR2 YENEEA. CDR3: CASSPIQGAEQFF. The CDR3 DNA sequence: TGTGCCAGCAGCCCAATACAGGGGGCTGAGCAGTTCTTC.

The rearrangement joins TRBV7-8 to TRBJ1-3, with D unclear. The ends were cut back, 3 bases at V and 0 bases at J, with 6 bases in the middle. Germline V gene sequence: CDR1 SGHVS, CDR2 FQNEAQ. The CDR3 consists of 14 residues. The CDR3 here is CASSFGASGNTIYF. The DNA of the CDR3 is TGTGCCAGCAGCTTTGGAGCCTCTGGAAACACCATATATTTT.

The chain joins TRBV28 to TRBJ2-7, with 7 bases matching TRBD2. This CDR3 has 12 residues. With 8 bases clipped from V and 3 bases from J, the junction kept 4 bases outside the gene matches. Germline loops: CDR1 MDHEN, CDR2 SYDVKM. CDR3 DNA: TGTGCCAGCTCTGGGGGGGGCTACGAGCAGTACTTC. The encoded protein is CASSGGGYEQYF.

The chain has TRBV13 and TRBJ1-4; the D gene is possibly TRBD1 (5 bases). The CDR3 has 15 residues. Per germline, CDR1 PRHDT and CDR2 FYEKMQ (reference sequence). V lost 5 bases and J 8 bases, leaving 18 bases between the germline ends. The CDR3 here is CASSPTESRREKLFF. In DNA form, the CDR3 reads TGTGCCAGCAGCCCGACAGAGTCGAGGCGGGAAAAACTGTTTTTT. Full variable domain (rest looked up from reference TRBV13 and TRBJ1-4): AAGVIQSPRHLIKEKRETATLKCYPIPRHDTVYWYQQGPGQDPQFLISFYEKMQSDKGSIPDRFSAQQFSDYHSELNMSSLELGDSALYFCASSPTESRREKLFFGSGTQLSVL.

This chain joins TRBV5-4 and TRBJ1-4; D unclear. Germline assignment: CDR1 SGHNT and CDR2 YYREEE (reference sequence). V gave up 0 bases and J gave up 7 bases, with 7 bases separating them. The CDR3 runs to 13 residues. The CDR3 sequence is CASSLASSEKLFF. The CDR3 DNA is TGTGCCAGCAGCTTGGCCTCCAGTGAAAAACTGTTTTTT.

The V gene is TRBV19, the J gene TRBJ2-5; possibly TRBD2 for D (5 bases). V lost 0 bases to trimming and J lost 3 bases, with 11 bases between them. The V gene's germline CDR1 is LNHDA and CDR2 SQIVND (reference sequence). The CDR3 spans 15 residues. The CDR3 is CASSIDAVGKETQYF. The DNA for the CDR3 is TGTGCCAGTAGTATAGATGCAGTCGGGAAAGAGACCCAGTACTTC.